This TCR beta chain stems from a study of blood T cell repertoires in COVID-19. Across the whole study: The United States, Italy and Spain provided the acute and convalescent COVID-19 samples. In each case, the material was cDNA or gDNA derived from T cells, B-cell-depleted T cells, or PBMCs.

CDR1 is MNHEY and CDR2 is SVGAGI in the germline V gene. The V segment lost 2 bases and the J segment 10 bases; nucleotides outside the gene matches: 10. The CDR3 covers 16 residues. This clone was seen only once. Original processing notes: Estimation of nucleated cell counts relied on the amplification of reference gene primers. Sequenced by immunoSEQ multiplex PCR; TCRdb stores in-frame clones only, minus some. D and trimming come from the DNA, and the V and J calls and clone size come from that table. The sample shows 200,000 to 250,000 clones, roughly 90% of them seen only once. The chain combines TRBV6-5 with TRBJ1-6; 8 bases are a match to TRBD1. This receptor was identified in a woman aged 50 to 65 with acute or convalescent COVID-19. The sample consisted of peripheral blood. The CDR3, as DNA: TGTGCCAGCAGTTACGGGACAGGAGAACTGGGGTCACCCCTCCACTTT. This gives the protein CASSYGTGELGSPLHF.